Detailed here is one T cell receptor (beta chain). Its cognate antigen is unknown. This record belongs to a study of T cell repertoires in ileal Crohn's disease. The study, taken as a whole, reports: High-frequency clones were more common in sorted CD8 than CD4 cells.

Per the germline V gene, CDR1 is ENHRY and CDR2 is SYGVKD. Losses at the gene ends were 0 bases for V and 1 base for J; bases not matched to a gene: 3. The CDR3 spans 15 residues. TCRB immunosequencing input was approximately 450 nanograms of biopsy DNA per sample. Only in-frame clones appear in the TCRdb table, and some are missing; sequencing was by immunoSEQ multiplex PCR. Of 17,000 or so clones listed, around nine tenths are singletons. This sequence was found in an adult with Crohn's disease. The sequenced sample consisted of ileal tissue. The V call is TRBV10-3, the J call TRBJ2-7, with TRBD1 matching 7 bases. CDR3 in amino acids: CAISESTRGSYEQYF. DNA of the CDR3: TGTGCCATCAGTGAGTCGACCAGGGGGTCCTACGAGCAGTACTTC.